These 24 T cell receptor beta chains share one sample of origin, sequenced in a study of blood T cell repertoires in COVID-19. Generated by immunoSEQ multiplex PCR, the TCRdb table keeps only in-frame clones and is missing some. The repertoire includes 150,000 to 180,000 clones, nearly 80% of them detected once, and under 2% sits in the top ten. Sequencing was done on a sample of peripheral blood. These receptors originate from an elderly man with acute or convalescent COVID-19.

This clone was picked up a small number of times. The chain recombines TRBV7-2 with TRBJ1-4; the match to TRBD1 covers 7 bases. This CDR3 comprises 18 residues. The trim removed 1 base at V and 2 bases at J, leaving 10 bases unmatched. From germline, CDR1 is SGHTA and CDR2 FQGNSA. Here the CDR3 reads CASSLVRIGGFTNEKLFF. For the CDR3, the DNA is TGTGCCAGCAGCTTAGTTAGAATAGGGGGCTTCACTAATGAAAAACTGTTTTTT. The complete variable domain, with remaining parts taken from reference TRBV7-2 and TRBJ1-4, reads GAGVSQSPSNKVTEKGKDVELRCDPISGHTALYWYRQSLGQGLEFLIYFQGNSAPDKSGLPSDRFSAERTGGSVSTLTIQRTQQEDSAVYLCASSLVRIGGFTNEKLFFGSGTQLSVL.

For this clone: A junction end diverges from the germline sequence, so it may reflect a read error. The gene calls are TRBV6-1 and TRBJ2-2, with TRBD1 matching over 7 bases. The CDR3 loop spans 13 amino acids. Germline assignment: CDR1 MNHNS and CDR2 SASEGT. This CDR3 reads CASSEDRAGELFF. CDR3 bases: TGTGCCAGCAGCGAAGACAGGGCCGGGGAGCTGTTTTTT.

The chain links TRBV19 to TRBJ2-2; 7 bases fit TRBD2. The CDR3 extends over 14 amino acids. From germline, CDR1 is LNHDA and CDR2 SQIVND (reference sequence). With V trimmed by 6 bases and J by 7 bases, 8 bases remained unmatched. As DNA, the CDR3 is TGTGCCAGTAGCTGGACGGGGGGATACGGGGAGCTGTTTTTT. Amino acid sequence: CASSWTGGYGELFF.

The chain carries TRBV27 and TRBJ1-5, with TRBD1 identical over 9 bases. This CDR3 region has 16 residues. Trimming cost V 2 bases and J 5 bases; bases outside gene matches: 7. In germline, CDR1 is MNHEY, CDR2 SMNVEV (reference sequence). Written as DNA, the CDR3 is TGTGCCAGCAGTTTACTTGGGACAGGGCTCGATCAGCCCCAGCATTTT. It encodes CASSLLGTGLDQPQHF.

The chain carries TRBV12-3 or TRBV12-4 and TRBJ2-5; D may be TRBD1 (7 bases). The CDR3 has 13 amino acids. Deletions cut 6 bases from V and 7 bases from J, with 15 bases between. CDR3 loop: CASSLRQGGTQYF. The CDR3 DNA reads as TGTGCCAGCAGCCTGAGGCAGGGGGGGACCCAGTACTTC.

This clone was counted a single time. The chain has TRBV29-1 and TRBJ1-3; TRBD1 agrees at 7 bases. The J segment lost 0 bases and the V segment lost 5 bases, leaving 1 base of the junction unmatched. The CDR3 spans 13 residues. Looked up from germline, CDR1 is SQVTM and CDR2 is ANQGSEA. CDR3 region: CSVRDSSGNTIYF. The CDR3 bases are TGCAGCGTTCGGGACAGCTCTGGAAACACCATATATTTT. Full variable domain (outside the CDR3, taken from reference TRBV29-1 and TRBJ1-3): SAVISQKPSRDICQRGTSLTIQCQVDSQVTMMFWYRQQPGQSLTLIATANQGSEATYESGFVIDKFPISRPNLTFSTLTVSNMSPEDSSIYLCSVRDSSGNTIYFGEGSWLTVV.

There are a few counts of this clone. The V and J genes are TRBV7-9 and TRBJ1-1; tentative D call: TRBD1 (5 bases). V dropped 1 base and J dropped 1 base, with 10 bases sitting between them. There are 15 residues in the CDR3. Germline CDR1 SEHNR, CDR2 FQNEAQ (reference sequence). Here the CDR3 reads CASSLDTGRNTEAFF. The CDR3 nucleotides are TGTGCCAGCAGCTTAGACACAGGTAGGAACACTGAAGCTTTCTTT.

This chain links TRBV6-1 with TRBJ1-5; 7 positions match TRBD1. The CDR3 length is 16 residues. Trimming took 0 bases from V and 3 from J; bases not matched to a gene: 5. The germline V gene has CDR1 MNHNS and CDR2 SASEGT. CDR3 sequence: CASSEARTGTNQPQHF. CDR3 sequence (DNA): TGTGCCAGCAGTGAAGCCCGGACAGGAACCAATCAGCCCCAGCATTTT.

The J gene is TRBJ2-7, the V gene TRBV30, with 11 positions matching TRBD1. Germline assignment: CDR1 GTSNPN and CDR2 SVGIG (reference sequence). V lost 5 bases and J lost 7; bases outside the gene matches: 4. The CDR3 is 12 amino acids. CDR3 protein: CAWGQGAREQYF. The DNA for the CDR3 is TGTGCCTGGGGACAGGGGGCTCGGGAGCAGTACTTC.

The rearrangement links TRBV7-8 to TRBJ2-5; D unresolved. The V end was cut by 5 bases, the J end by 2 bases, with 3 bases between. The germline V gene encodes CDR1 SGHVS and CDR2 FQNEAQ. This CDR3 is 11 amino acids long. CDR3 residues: CASSPQETQYF. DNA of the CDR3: TGTGCCAGCAGCCCGCAAGAGACCCAGTACTTC.

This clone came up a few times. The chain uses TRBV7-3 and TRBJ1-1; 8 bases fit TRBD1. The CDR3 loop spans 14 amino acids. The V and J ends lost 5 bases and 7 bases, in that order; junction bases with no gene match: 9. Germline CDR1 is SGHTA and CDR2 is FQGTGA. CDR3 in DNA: TGTGCCAGCAGCCTCCAGGAAGGGACAGGTGAAGCTTTCTTT. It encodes CASSLQEGTGEAFF.

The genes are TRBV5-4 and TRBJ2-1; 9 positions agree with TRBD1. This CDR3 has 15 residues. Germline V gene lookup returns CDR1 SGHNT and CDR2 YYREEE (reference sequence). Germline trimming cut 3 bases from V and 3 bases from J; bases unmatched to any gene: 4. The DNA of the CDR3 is TGTGCCAGCAGCTCACCGGGACAGGGCTACAATGAGCAGTTCTTC. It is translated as CASSSPGQGYNEQFF.

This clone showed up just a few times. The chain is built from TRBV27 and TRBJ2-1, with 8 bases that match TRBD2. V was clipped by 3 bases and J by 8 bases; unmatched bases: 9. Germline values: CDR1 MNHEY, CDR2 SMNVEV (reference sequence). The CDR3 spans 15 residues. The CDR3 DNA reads TGTGCCAGCAGTTTCTATGCGGGGGGTAGGGATGAGCAGTTCTTC. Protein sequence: CASSFYAGGRDEQFF.

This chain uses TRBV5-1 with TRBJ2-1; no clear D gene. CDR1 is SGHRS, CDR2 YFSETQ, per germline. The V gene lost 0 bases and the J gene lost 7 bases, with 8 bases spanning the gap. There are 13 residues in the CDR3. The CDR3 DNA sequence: TGCGCCAGCAGCTTGGGTTGGCAGAATGAGCAGTTCTTC. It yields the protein CASSLGWQNEQFF.

The CDR3 spells CASSVLPSNQPQHF. CDR3 bases: TGTGCCAGCAGCGTACTACCTAGCAATCAGCCCCAGCATTTT. V gene TRBV9 combines with J gene TRBJ1-5; D call uncertain. V was trimmed by 1 base and J by 0 bases, leaving 5 bases between them. Germline CDR1 reads SGDLS; CDR2 reads YYNGEE. There are 14 residues in the CDR3.

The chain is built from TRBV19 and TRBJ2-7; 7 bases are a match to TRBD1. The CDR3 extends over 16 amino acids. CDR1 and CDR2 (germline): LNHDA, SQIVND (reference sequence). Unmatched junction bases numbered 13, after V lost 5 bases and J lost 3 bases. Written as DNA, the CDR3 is TGTGCCAGTAGTCCCCGGACAGGTCATTTGAACTACGAGCAGTACGTC. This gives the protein CASSPRTGHLNYEQYV.

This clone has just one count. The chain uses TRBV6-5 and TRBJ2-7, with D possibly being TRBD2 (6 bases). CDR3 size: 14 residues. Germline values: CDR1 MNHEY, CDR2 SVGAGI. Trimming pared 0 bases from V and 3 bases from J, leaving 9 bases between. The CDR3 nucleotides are TGTGCCAGCAGTTACTCATCCGGGGGCTACGAGCAGTACGTC. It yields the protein CASSYSSGGYEQYV.

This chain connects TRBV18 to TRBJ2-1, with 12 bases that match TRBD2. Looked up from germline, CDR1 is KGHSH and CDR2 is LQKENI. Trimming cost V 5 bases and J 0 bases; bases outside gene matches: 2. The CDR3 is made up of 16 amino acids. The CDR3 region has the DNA TGTGCCAGCTCAGGACTAGCGGGGTACTCCTACAATGAGCAGTTCTTC. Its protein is CASSGLAGYSYNEQFF.

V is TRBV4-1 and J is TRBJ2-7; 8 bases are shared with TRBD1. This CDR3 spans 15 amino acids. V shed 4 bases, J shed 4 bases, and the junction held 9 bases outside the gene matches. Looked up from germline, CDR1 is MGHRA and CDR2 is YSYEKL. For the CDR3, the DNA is TGCGCCAGCAGCCCCCCCGGGACAGGAAAATACGAGCAGTACTTC. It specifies CASSPPGTGKYEQYF.

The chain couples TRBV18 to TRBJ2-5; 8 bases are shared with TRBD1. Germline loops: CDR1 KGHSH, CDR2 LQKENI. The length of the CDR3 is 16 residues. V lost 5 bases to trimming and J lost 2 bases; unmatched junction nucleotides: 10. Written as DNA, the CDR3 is TGTGCCAGCTCATCATACCGGGACAGGTCACAAGAGACCCAGTACTTC. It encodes CASSSYRDRSQETQYF.

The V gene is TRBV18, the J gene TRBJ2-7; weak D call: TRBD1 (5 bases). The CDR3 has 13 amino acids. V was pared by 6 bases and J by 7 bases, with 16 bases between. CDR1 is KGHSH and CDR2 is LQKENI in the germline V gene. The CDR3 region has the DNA TGTGCCAGCTCCACCGGATCCCAGGGAGAGCAGTACGTC. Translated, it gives CASSTGSQGEQYV.

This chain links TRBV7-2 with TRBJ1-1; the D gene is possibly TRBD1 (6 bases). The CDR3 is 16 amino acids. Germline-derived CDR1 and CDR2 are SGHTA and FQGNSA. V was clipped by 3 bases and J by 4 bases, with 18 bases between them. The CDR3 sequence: CASSFGTGILSTEAFF. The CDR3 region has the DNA TGTGCCAGCAGCTTCGGTACAGGGATATTGAGCACTGAAGCTTTCTTT.

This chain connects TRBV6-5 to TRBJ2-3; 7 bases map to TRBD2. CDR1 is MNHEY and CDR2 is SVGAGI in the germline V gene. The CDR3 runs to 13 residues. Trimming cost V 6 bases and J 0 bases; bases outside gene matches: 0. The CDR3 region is CASRRESTDTQYF. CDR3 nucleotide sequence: TGTGCCAGCAGGCGGGAGAGCACAGATACGCAGTATTTT.

The CDR3 is CASKEIQGNTGELFF. The CDR3 nucleotides are TGTGCCAGCAAAGAGATACAGGGGAACACCGGGGAGCTGTTTTTT. V and J are TRBV19 and TRBJ2-2; D might be TRBD1 (6 bases). Trimming pared 9 bases from V and 1 base from J, leaving 15 bases between. CDR3 length: 15 residues. Germline CDR1 LNHDA, CDR2 SQIVND (reference sequence).